The clone carrying this TCR beta chain was seen repeatedly, ten times or more. As yet, its antigen is unknown. This sample's time point: longitudinal time-point 3. The unsorted libraries were made from 2 million PBMCs kept at -80 C. By 5'RACE with 10-nucleotide random UMIs, the cDNA was made. One entry per CDR3 protein, called by TCRdb with MiXCR from the 5' RACE reads. The table has approximately 84,000 distinct CDR3 sequences, around 4.7% seen once. The germline V and J ends were trimmed by 0 bases and 0 bases, with 9 bases remaining between them. CDR1 and CDR2 (germline): DFQATT, SNEGSKA (reference sequence). CDR3 length: 14 amino acids. These data belong to a study of neurological immune-mediated disorders. The study, taken as a whole, reports: It was HTLV-1-associated myelopathy that showed the most TCR clonal expansion, while multiple sclerosis showed the least, falling below healthy controls. Phylogenetic grouping assigned the repertoires of 18 of 34 multiple sclerosis patients to a single related-CDR3 cluster, representing a possible signature.

The clonotype was recovered from a woman aged 55-75 years with multiple sclerosis. The sequencing input was PBMCs. This chain joins TRBV20-1 and TRBJ2-7; the D gene is possibly TRBD1 (5 bases). DNA of the CDR3: TGCAGTGCTAGAGATCAGGGTTACTCCTACGAGCAGTACTTC. Translation gives CSARDQGYSYEQYF.